One and the same sample provided the 18 T cell receptor beta chains below, sequenced in a study of tumor-infiltrating lymphocytes in localized non-small cell lung cancer. Data came from immunoSEQ multiplex PCR; TCRdb stores just in-frame clones and leaves some out. The table has 5,000 to 8,000 clones, around 70% seen once. The sample taken for sequencing was uninvolved lung tissue not adjacent to the tumor. Receptors originate from a human donor with non-small cell lung cancer.

J is TRBJ1-1 and V is TRBV7-2, with 11 bases aligning to TRBD1. Germline V gene lookup returns CDR1 SGHTA and CDR2 FQGNSA. The CDR3 loop spans 14 amino acids. J gave up 3 bases and V 7 bases, and 4 bases lay outside the gene matches. CDR3 DNA sequence: TGTGCCAGCAAAAGGACAGGGGGCGACACTGAAGCTTTCTTT. Residues: CASKRTGGDTEAFF.

The chain uses TRBV27 and TRBJ2-7, with D maybe TRBD2 (6 bases). The CDR3 runs 15 residues. V lost 3 bases and J lost 0, with 12 bases in between. Germline CDR1 is MNHEY and CDR2 is SMNVEV (reference sequence). The CDR3 protein is CASSFNRGSSYEQYF. CDR3 nucleotide sequence: TGTGCCAGCAGTTTTAACCGGGGGAGCTCCTACGAGCAGTACTTC.

The J gene is TRBJ2-4, the V gene TRBV7-9, with 9 bases that match TRBD1. Per germline, CDR1 SEHNR and CDR2 FQNEAQ (reference sequence). V was pared by 5 bases and J by 0 bases, with 11 bases of the junction left unmatched. The CDR3 length is 18 residues. The DNA for the CDR3 is TGTGCCAGCAGCCTAACAGGGGGCGAGATGATAGCCAAAAACATTCAGTACTTC. Translation gives CASSLTGGEMIAKNIQYF.

Only a few counts were recorded for this clone. This chain links TRBV4-1 with TRBJ2-7; D tentatively fits TRBD1 or TRBD2 (5 bases each). Germline CDR1 reads MGHRA; CDR2 reads YSYEKL. CDR3 size: 16 residues. V gave up 4 bases and J gave up 2 bases, with 18 bases separating them. The CDR3 sequence: CASSPDGTGKPYEQYF. Here the CDR3 DNA reads TGCGCCAGCAGCCCAGACGGGACGGGCAAACCCTACGAGCAGTACTTC.

V gene TRBV4-1 combines with J gene TRBJ2-1; no firm D call. From germline, CDR1 is MGHRA and CDR2 YSYEKL. Trimming removed 11 bases from V and 2 bases from J, with 13 bases in between. The CDR3 contains 13 residues. In DNA form, the CDR3 reads TGCGCCTGCGCCGCATCAACCTACAATGAGCAGTTCTTC. As protein: CACAASTYNEQFF.

This chain links TRBV28 with TRBJ2-7; TRBD1 matches at 12 bases. The germline gives CDR1 MDHEN, CDR2 SYDVKM. This CDR3 region has 15 residues. The trim removed 6 bases at V and 4 bases at J, leaving 7 bases unmatched. CDR3 in DNA: TGTGCCAGCAGGCCGGGACAGGGGGCTTTATACGAGCAGTACTTC. Protein sequence: CASRPGQGALYEQYF.

The J gene is TRBJ2-7, the V gene TRBV28, with D possibly matching TRBD2 (6 bases). V dropped 5 bases and J dropped 2 bases, with 13 bases sitting between them. The germline gives CDR1 MDHEN, CDR2 SYDVKM. The CDR3 length is 14 residues. The DNA of the CDR3 is TGTGCCAGCAGTACCGTAGCGGTGCCCTACGAGCAGTACTTC. Encoded protein: CASSTVAVPYEQYF.

The chain joins TRBV6-4 to TRBJ2-2; no clear D. Germline V lookup: CDR1 MRHNA, CDR2 SNTAGT. The ends were cut back, 3 bases at V and 2 bases at J, with 7 bases in the middle. The CDR3 extends over 14 amino acids. The CDR3 DNA follows: TGTGCCAGCAGTGAGAGAGATAACACCGGGGAGCTGTTTTTT. Translated, it gives CASSERDNTGELFF.

This chain connects TRBV5-4 to TRBJ1-4, with TRBD1 identical over 9 bases. This CDR3 has 15 residues. V trimming: 4 bases; J trimming: 4 bases; junction bases outside the gene matches: 5. Germline CDR1 SGHNT, CDR2 YYREEE (reference sequence). The DNA of the CDR3 is TGTGCCAGCAGCACCAACAGGGGGCTTAATGAAAAACTGTTTTTT. Translating gives CASSTNRGLNEKLFF.

V usage is TRBV7-2 and J usage is TRBJ1-1, with 7 bases matching TRBD1. CDR3 length: 15 residues. After removal of 5 bases from V and 1 base from J, the junction contained 7 bases not matched to a gene. Germline-derived CDR1 and CDR2 are SGHTA and FQGNSA. In DNA, the CDR3 is TGTGCCAGCAGCCCATACAGGGGCGCGAACACTGAAGCTTTCTTT. Translation gives CASSPYRGANTEAFF.

This clone was observed a single time. In the same sample, other DNA sequences code for this CDR3. The chain combines TRBV15 with TRBJ1-4; D possibly corresponds to TRBD1 (5 bases). The CDR3 consists of 14 residues. Germline loops: CDR1 LNHNV, CDR2 YYDKDF (reference sequence). Trimming stripped 3 bases from V and 5 bases from J, with 10 bases between. The CDR3 sequence is CATSRGQGNEKLFF. The CDR3 DNA reads as TGTGCCACCAGCAGGGGTCAGGGAAATGAAAAACTGTTTTTT.

V is TRBV2 and J is TRBJ2-3, with D unresolved. There are 14 residues in the CDR3. Germline V gene data show CDR1 as SNHLY and CDR2 as FYNNEI. V dropped 4 bases and J dropped 2 bases, with 10 bases sitting between them. The CDR3 DNA is TGTGCCAGCAGTGCCTCCCTACCCACAGATACGCAGTATTTT. This translates into CASSASLPTDTQYF.

This chain connects TRBV28 to TRBJ1-1, with 7 bases identical to TRBD1. The trim removed 6 bases at V and 8 bases at J, leaving 15 bases unmatched. The CDR3 runs to 15 residues. CDR1 and CDR2 (germline): MDHEN, SYDVKM. The CDR3 DNA reads TGTGCCAGCAGCCGTCAAACAGGGGCCGCACCGGAAGCTTTCTTT. Residues: CASSRQTGAAPEAFF.

The chain has TRBV14 and TRBJ2-5; D unclear. The ends were cut back, 0 bases at V and 13 bases at J, with 15 bases in the middle. The germline V gene has CDR1 SGHDN and CDR2 FVKESK. The CDR3 extends over 13 amino acids. CDR3 nucleotide sequence: TGTGCCAGCAGCCAAGATTTTTCGTCGCCGGGGTACTTC. Its protein is CASSQDFSSPGYF.

The rearrangement links TRBV2 to TRBJ1-2, with a tentative D call TRBD1 (6 bases). Germline CDR1 reads SNHLY; CDR2 reads FYNNEI. The CDR3 consists of 13 residues. Trimming stripped 6 bases from V and 2 bases from J, with 10 bases between. CDR3 in DNA: TGTGCCAGCAGCGAGGGGGGGAACTATGGCTACACCTTC. This encodes CASSEGGNYGYTF.

J is TRBJ1-4 and V is TRBV19; D not resolved. Germline V gives CDR1 LNHDA, CDR2 SQIVND (reference sequence). Trimming removed 5 bases from V and 7 bases from J, with 20 bases in between. The CDR3 runs to 16 residues. The CDR3 nucleotides read TGTGCCAGTAGTTGGTCGTTGGCCCCAGGAAGTGAAAAACTGTTTTTT. Translation: CASSWSLAPGSEKLFF.

This chain uses TRBV10-3 with TRBJ2-5; possibly TRBD1 for D (6 bases). Germline CDR1 is ENHRY and CDR2 is SYGVKD. The CDR3 consists of 12 residues. The germline V and J ends were trimmed by 11 bases and 0 bases, with 10 bases remaining between them. The CDR3 reads CAVAGDQETQYF. CDR3 bases: TGTGCCGTTGCAGGGGACCAAGAGACCCAGTACTTC.

The V gene is TRBV5-1, the J gene TRBJ1-1; 8 nucleotides agree with TRBD1. V was clipped by 3 bases and J by 1 base; unmatched bases: 2. This CDR3 has 14 amino acids. In germline, CDR1 is SGHRS, CDR2 YFSETQ. CDR3 in amino acids: CASSSTGGNTEAFF. In DNA, the CDR3 is TGCGCCAGCAGCTCCACAGGGGGGAACACTGAAGCTTTCTTT.